This TCR beta chain stems from a study of cytomegalovirus exposure and HLA in healthy donors. Study conclusions and caveats: Per published reports, the classifier diagnosed cytomegalovirus status with high specificity and sensitivity. Approximately 160 TCR beta chains were listed as cytomegalovirus-associated. Subsequent analysis found a tendency for first-cohort TCR clusters to co-occur within the 95 to 150 validation repertoires.

A note on this clone: Its specificity is unknown.

Sequenced by immunoSEQ multiplex PCR; TCRdb stores in-frame clones only, minus some. The sample lists about 76,000 clones, about 94% occurring once. Germline CDR1 is SGHAT and CDR2 is FQNNGV. V shed 7 bases, J shed 2 bases, and the junction held 5 bases outside the gene matches. The CDR3 spans 13 residues. The donors were members of the validation cohort comprising approximately 110 subjects, separate from the roughly 650-subject first cohort. The specimen was PBMCs. This receptor was taken from a man aged 18 to 30 in good health and CMV-seropositive. This chain joins TRBV11-2 and TRBJ2-7; the match to TRBD2 covers 7 bases. Here the CDR3 DNA reads TGTGCCAGCAATGGGAGGGATCCCTACGAGCAGTACTTC. Its translation is CASNGRDPYEQYF.